Listed below are T cell receptor beta chains from one sample, sequenced in a study of blood T cell repertoires in COVID-19. Sequencing was performed with immunoSEQ multiplex PCR; in TCRdb, only in-frame clones are kept and a portion is missing. Of hundreds of thousands of clones in the sample, 88% were seen once. Sequenced material: peripheral blood. The receptor source for this set is a woman aged 30 to 39 who had recovered from COVID-19. CDR3s include the opening cysteine and the closing phenylalanine or tryptophan. The listing skips clone size in some rows; elsewhere it reads once, few, many or a size class.

J gene,clone size,V gene,CDR3 protein
TRBJ1-2,few,TRBV5-8,CASSSRRDIINYGYTF
TRBJ2-7,NA,TRBV7-9,CASSLENSGGEQYF
TRBJ2-3,NA,TRBV7-6,CASSPSPRRRDTQYF
TRBJ1-5,NA,TRBV28,CASSLKTGNQPQHF
TRBJ2-3,NA,TRBV7-9,CASSFQVSPIGTDTQYF
TRBJ2-3,NA,TRBV5-4,CAGSSWGVGTDTQYF
TRBJ1-1,once,TRBV7-9,CAGRQELNTEAFF
TRBJ1-4,NA,TRBV4-2,CASSQDRARGGEKLFF
TRBJ1-2,NA,TRBV7-2,CASSLISYGYTF
TRBJ1-2,NA,TRBV14,CASTGPQGDGYTF
TRBJ1-2,NA,TRBV30,CAWTGSNYGYTF
TRBJ2-3,NA,TRBV11-2,CASSLVQGPDTQYF
TRBJ1-2,NA,TRBV9,CASSVNRGYGYTF
TRBJ2-1,NA,TRBV2,CASSEGTRDEQFF
TRBJ2-2,NA,TRBV7-3,CASSLIGGTAPNTGELFF
TRBJ2-3,NA,TRBV5-1,CASSLGTSTDTQYF
TRBJ2-2,NA,TRBV5-4,CASSPPSGGPATGELFF
TRBJ2-5,NA,TRBV7-2,CASSTYSGGEETQYF
TRBJ2-1,NA,TRBV4-1,CASSQARGLAGDNSYNEQFF
TRBJ2-1,NA,TRBV19,CASNSGGASSYNEQFF
TRBJ2-1,NA,TRBV5-6,CASSLGAGGPGYNEQFF
TRBJ1-3,NA,TRBV5-5,CASRLNVAALSGNTIYF
TRBJ1-5,NA,TRBV6-5,CASRDGTGLMPQHF
TRBJ2-3,once,TRBV2,CASTQPGADTQYF
TRBJ1-2,NA,TRBV30,CAWTLSGIYGYTF
TRBJ2-7,NA,TRBV27,CASSLTPGRGSEQYF
TRBJ1-2,NA,TRBV5-1,CASSLSFGQGATNYGYTF
TRBJ2-1,once,TRBV6-4,CASSEYGFNEQFF
TRBJ1-5,once,TRBV27,CASSLSSGGQPQHF
TRBJ2-5,NA,TRBV6-5,CASSHARRGGETQYF
TRBJ2-5,NA,TRBV5-1,CASSFGVVGQETQYF
TRBJ2-5,NA,TRBV5-4,CASSNGGSGEETQYF
TRBJ2-2,NA,TRBV7-9,CASSFSPYDSTGELFF
TRBJ1-4,NA,TRBV19,CASSFPGGLEKLFF
TRBJ1-3,NA,TRBV5-8,CASSLDWSSGNTIYF
TRBJ1-3,once,TRBV28,CASTPPGVSSGNTIYF
TRBJ2-3,NA,TRBV4-1,CASSQVAGDTDTQYF
TRBJ2-5,NA,TRBV27,CASSFQGLLETQYF
TRBJ1-1,NA,TRBV30,CAWERPAGYTEAFF
TRBJ1-4,NA,TRBV14,CASSRQLTGGLFF
TRBJ2-3,NA,TRBV2,CASRAGLAGGLGTQYF
TRBJ2-6,NA,TRBV3-1/TRBV3-2,CASSPGQGAGANVLTF